The T cell receptor (beta chain) under discussion was sequenced for a study of control samples from healthy donors and cancer patients. This CDR3 spans 15 amino acids. Germline CDR1 reads MNHEY; CDR2 reads SVGAGI. Trimming cost V 0 bases and J 2 bases, with 10 bases left between them. Repertoires were generated with immunoSEQ multiplex PCR, while TCRdb's copy carries only in-frame clones and drops some. The sample lists 200,000 or so clones, around 94% occurring once. The sample was blood. The gene calls are TRBV6-5 and TRBJ1-1; D is undetermined. This clonotype was sampled from a man aged 50 or older in good health. CDR3 coding DNA: TGTGCCAGCAGTTACTCGAACCGACTCAACACTGAAGCTTTCTTT. This translates into CASSYSNRLNTEAFF.